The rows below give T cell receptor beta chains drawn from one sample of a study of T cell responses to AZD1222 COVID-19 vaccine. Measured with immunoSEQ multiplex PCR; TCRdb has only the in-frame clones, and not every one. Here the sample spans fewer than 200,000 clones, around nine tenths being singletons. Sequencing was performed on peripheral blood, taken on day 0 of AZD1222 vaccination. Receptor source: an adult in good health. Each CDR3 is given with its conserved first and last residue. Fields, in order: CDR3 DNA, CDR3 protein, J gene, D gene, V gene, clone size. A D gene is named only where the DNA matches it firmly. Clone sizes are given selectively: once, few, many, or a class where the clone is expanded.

CDR3 DNA: TGTGCCAGCAGGGCCCAGGGACTGGTTGAGGGGACCCAGTACTTC
CDR3 protein: CASRAQGLVEGTQYF
J gene: TRBJ2-5
D gene: NA
V gene: TRBV7-3
clone size: NA

CDR3 DNA: TGTGCCAGCCGGGGTGCGATCGGGGCCTCCTACGAGCAGTACTTC
CDR3 protein: CASRGAIGASYEQYF
J gene: TRBJ2-7
D gene: NA
V gene: TRBV6-5
clone size: once

CDR3 DNA: TGCGCCAGCAGCCAAGATGGGCGGTTCACTGAAGCTTTCTTT
CDR3 protein: CASSQDGRFTEAFF
J gene: TRBJ1-1
D gene: NA
V gene: TRBV4-3
clone size: NA

CDR3 DNA: TGTGCCAGCAGCCAGAGCGGGGAGCTGTTTTTT
CDR3 protein: CASSQSGELFF
J gene: TRBJ2-2
D gene: NA
V gene: TRBV3-1/TRBV3-2
clone size: NA

CDR3 DNA: TGTGCCAGCAGCCCCGGGACAGCTAACTATGGCTACACCTTC
CDR3 protein: CASSPGTANYGYTF
J gene: TRBJ1-2
D gene: TRBD1
V gene: TRBV3-1/TRBV3-2
clone size: NA

CDR3 DNA: TGTGCCAGCAGTGGGTCCGGGACAGTCACCGGGTTAGCGGGAGGATCCCGACAAGAGACCCAGTACTTC
CDR3 protein: CASSGSGTVTGLAGGSRQETQYF
J gene: TRBJ2-5
D gene: TRBD2
V gene: TRBV6-8
clone size: NA

CDR3 DNA: TGTGCCTGGACCTCCGGGGCAAATACTGAAGCTTTCTTT
CDR3 protein: CAWTSGANTEAFF
J gene: TRBJ1-1
D gene: NA
V gene: TRBV30
clone size: NA

CDR3 DNA: TGCGCCAGCAGCTTGGGGACAGGGGCTCAGCCCCAGCATTTT
CDR3 protein: CASSLGTGAQPQHF
J gene: TRBJ1-5
D gene: TRBD1
V gene: TRBV5-1
clone size: once

CDR3 DNA: TGTGCCAGCATAGGCCTAGCGGGCCCCCGGGTTACGCAGTATTTT
CDR3 protein: CASIGLAGPRVTQYF
J gene: TRBJ2-3
D gene: TRBD2
V gene: TRBV3-1/TRBV3-2
clone size: once

CDR3 DNA: TGTGCCAGCAGTAGGGGTGGGGAGACCCAGTACTTC
CDR3 protein: CASSRGGETQYF
J gene: TRBJ2-5
D gene: NA
V gene: TRBV2
clone size: NA

CDR3 DNA: TGTGCCAGCAGCCCAACGGAGGGGGGCTTGGAGACCCAGTACTTC
CDR3 protein: CASSPTEGGLETQYF
J gene: TRBJ2-5
D gene: NA
V gene: TRBV5-6
clone size: NA

CDR3 DNA: TGTGCCAGCAGCTCTGCCGGACCTGAGACTCGGTCACCCCTCCACTTT
CDR3 protein: CASSSAGPETRSPLHF
J gene: TRBJ1-6
D gene: NA
V gene: TRBV5-4
clone size: once

CDR3 DNA: TGTGCCAGCAGTGAACCAGGGTTGGACACTGAAGCTTTCTTT
CDR3 protein: CASSEPGLDTEAFF
J gene: TRBJ1-1
D gene: NA
V gene: TRBV6-1
clone size: NA

CDR3 DNA: TGTGCCAGCAGCCCACAGGGAGGTGGGCAGTACTTC
CDR3 protein: CASSPQGGGQYF
J gene: TRBJ2-7
D gene: NA
V gene: TRBV13
clone size: NA

CDR3 DNA: TGCAGCGTCCCAAATACCCCCGGCACAGATACGCAGTATTTT
CDR3 protein: CSVPNTPGTDTQYF
J gene: TRBJ2-3
D gene: NA
V gene: TRBV29-1
clone size: NA

CDR3 DNA: TGTGCTAGCAGCTTCCTAGCGGGGGGTCACACCGGGGAGCTGTTTTTT
CDR3 protein: CASSFLAGGHTGELFF
J gene: TRBJ2-2
D gene: TRBD2
V gene: TRBV7-7
clone size: NA

CDR3 DNA: TGTGCCAGCAGCGCTATGAGGACCCACAATGAGCAGTTCTTC
CDR3 protein: CASSAMRTHNEQFF
J gene: TRBJ2-1
D gene: NA
V gene: TRBV2
clone size: NA

CDR3 DNA: TGTGCCAGCAGCCAGGGAGGAGATACGCAGTATTTT
CDR3 protein: CASSQGGDTQYF
J gene: TRBJ2-3
D gene: NA
V gene: TRBV7-3
clone size: NA

CDR3 DNA: TGTGCCAGCATAAGGGGGTCGGGTGAAAAACTGTTTTTT
CDR3 protein: CASIRGSGEKLFF
J gene: TRBJ1-4
D gene: NA
V gene: TRBV2
clone size: NA

CDR3 DNA: TGTGCCAGCAGCTTAATCCCCAAGGACGAGCAGTACTTC
CDR3 protein: CASSLIPKDEQYF
J gene: TRBJ2-7
D gene: NA
V gene: TRBV7-3
clone size: NA

CDR3 DNA: TGTGCCAGCATGGGCAGTCCCCGTCAGCCCCAGCATTTT
CDR3 protein: CASMGSPRQPQHF
J gene: TRBJ1-5
D gene: NA
V gene: TRBV28
clone size: once

CDR3 DNA: TGTGCCAGCAGCTGGCTGGGACAGGGAACTGAAGATACGCAGTATTTT
CDR3 protein: CASSWLGQGTEDTQYF
J gene: TRBJ2-3
D gene: TRBD1
V gene: TRBV5-6
clone size: NA

CDR3 DNA: TGTGCCAGCAGCGCCGGGACAGTCCACGAGCAGTACTTC
CDR3 protein: CASSAGTVHEQYF
J gene: TRBJ2-7
D gene: TRBD1
V gene: TRBV9
clone size: NA

CDR3 DNA: TGTGCCAGCAGCTGGGGACTGCCTTCCTACGAGCAGTACTTC
CDR3 protein: CASSWGLPSYEQYF
J gene: TRBJ2-7
D gene: NA
V gene: TRBV7-2
clone size: NA

CDR3 DNA: TGTGCCAGCGGCACGCAGGGGGCTAGCTACAATGAGCAGTTCTTC
CDR3 protein: CASGTQGASYNEQFF
J gene: TRBJ2-1
D gene: TRBD1
V gene: TRBV6-5
clone size: once

CDR3 DNA: TGCGCCAGCAGCTCCTCCCGGGGTTTGGGCACTGAAGCTTTCTTT
CDR3 protein: CASSSSRGLGTEAFF
J gene: TRBJ1-1
D gene: NA
V gene: TRBV5-1
clone size: few

CDR3 DNA: TGTGCCAGCAGTGAAGAAACAGGGTCCTGGGGGGGCTACACCTTC
CDR3 protein: CASSEETGSWGGYTF
J gene: TRBJ1-2
D gene: NA
V gene: TRBV25-1
clone size: NA

CDR3 DNA: TGCGCCAGCAGCCAAGATCCAGGAGCGAACTATGGCTACACCTTC
CDR3 protein: CASSQDPGANYGYTF
J gene: TRBJ1-2
D gene: NA
V gene: TRBV4-1
clone size: NA

CDR3 DNA: TGTGCCAGCAGGCGGGGGAGTGAGGGGGAGACCCAGTACTTC
CDR3 protein: CASRRGSEGETQYF
J gene: TRBJ2-5
D gene: NA
V gene: TRBV21-1
clone size: NA